Listed below are T cell receptor beta chains from one sample, sequenced in a study of CD8+ T cells in alopecia areata. The method was immunoSEQ multiplex PCR; TCRdb's version includes in-frame clones alone and lacks a portion of them. The profile covers 180,000 or so clones, with about three fifths appearing a single time and 5.5% taken by the ten largest. The input for sequencing was CD4+ T cells sorted from blood, taken at week 24, from a patient treated with tofacitinib. The receptors shown here come from a human donor with alopecia areata. The CDR3 runs from the conserved cysteine through the conserved F or W. The order of the fields is V gene, J gene, D gene, clone size, CDR3 protein, CDR3 DNA. The D gene is left open where the match is weak. Clone size is stated in some rows and not others, as once, few, many or a class when expanded.

v_call: TRBV5-4; j_call: TRBJ2-3; d_call: .; clone_size: .; cdr3_aa: CASSFISGPTDTQYF; cdr3_nt: TGTGCCAGCAGCTTCATCAGCGGGCCCACAGATACGCAGTATTTT
v_call: TRBV2; j_call: TRBJ2-1; d_call: .; clone_size: .; cdr3_aa: CASSEGSSAYNEQFF; cdr3_nt: TGTGCCAGCAGTGAAGGTTCTAGCGCGTACAATGAGCAGTTCTTC
v_call: TRBV9; j_call: TRBJ1-2; d_call: .; clone_size: many; cdr3_aa: CASSVEEGNGYTF; cdr3_nt: TGTGCCAGCAGCGTAGAGGAGGGGAATGGCTACACCTTC
v_call: TRBV29-1; j_call: TRBJ2-5; d_call: TRBD2; clone_size: .; cdr3_aa: CSVKTSGGPETQYF; cdr3_nt: TGCAGCGTAAAAACCAGCGGGGGACCGGAGACCCAGTACTTC
v_call: TRBV5-6; j_call: TRBJ2-7; d_call: .; clone_size: .; cdr3_aa: CASSLEGRGLSYEQYF; cdr3_nt: TGTGCCAGCAGCTTGGAGGGCAGGGGCCTCTCCTACGAGCAGTACTTC
v_call: TRBV20-1; j_call: TRBJ2-1; d_call: .; clone_size: .; cdr3_aa: CSAIRGEDRIF; cdr3_nt: TGCAGTGCTATACGAGGCGAGGATCGTATCTTC
v_call: TRBV2; j_call: TRBJ2-5; d_call: .; clone_size: .; cdr3_aa: CASGVLEETQYF; cdr3_nt: TGTGCCAGCGGAGTCTTAGAAGAGACCCAGTACTTC
v_call: TRBV4-1; j_call: TRBJ2-7; d_call: TRBD1; clone_size: .; cdr3_aa: CASSPLSGTGQGEQYF; cdr3_nt: TGCGCCAGCAGCCCACTCTCCGGGACAGGGCAGGGCGAGCAGTACTTC
v_call: TRBV23-1; j_call: TRBJ1-5; d_call: .; clone_size: few; cdr3_aa: CASSQSGGSGGIRNQPQHF; cdr3_nt: TGCGCCAGCAGTCAATCCGGTGGGAGCGGCGGGATACGCAATCAGCCCCAGCATTTT
v_call: TRBV27; j_call: TRBJ1-2; d_call: TRBD1; clone_size: .; cdr3_aa: CASSLTGGQNGYTF; cdr3_nt: TGTGCCAGCAGTTTAACAGGGGGCCAGAATGGCTACACCTTC
v_call: TRBV18; j_call: TRBJ1-2; d_call: .; clone_size: .; cdr3_aa: CASSPREFNYGYTF; cdr3_nt: TGTGCCAGCTCACCTCGTGAATTTAACTATGGCTACACCTTC
v_call: TRBV5-6; j_call: TRBJ2-5; d_call: TRBD1; clone_size: .; cdr3_aa: CASSFGTVQETQYF; cdr3_nt: TGTGCCAGCAGCTTTGGGACAGTCCAAGAGACCCAGTACTTC
v_call: TRBV6-1; j_call: TRBJ2-1; d_call: TRBD2; clone_size: .; cdr3_aa: CASSGTSREQFF; cdr3_nt: TGTGCCAGCAGTGGGACTAGCCGCGAGCAGTTCTTC
v_call: TRBV5-4; j_call: TRBJ2-5; d_call: .; clone_size: .; cdr3_aa: CASSFEQETQYF; cdr3_nt: TGTGCCAGCAGCTTTGAGCAAGAGACCCAGTACTTC
v_call: TRBV18; j_call: TRBJ1-1; d_call: .; clone_size: .; cdr3_aa: CASSPGTLGAEAFF; cdr3_nt: TGTGCCAGCTCACCGGGGACCCTTGGGGCTGAAGCTTTCTTT
v_call: TRBV2; j_call: TRBJ2-3; d_call: .; clone_size: few; cdr3_aa: CASSYTGSDTQYF; cdr3_nt: TGTGCCAGCAGTTACACAGGGTCAGATACGCAGTATTTT
v_call: TRBV11-3; j_call: TRBJ2-2; d_call: .; clone_size: .; cdr3_aa: CASSLVLGELFF; cdr3_nt: TGTGCCAGCAGCTTAGTGCTCGGGGAGCTGTTTTTT
v_call: TRBV2; j_call: TRBJ1-5; d_call: .; clone_size: few; cdr3_aa: CASSEIGGSNQPQHF; cdr3_nt: TGTGCCAGCAGTGAAATTGGAGGAAGCAATCAGCCCCAGCATTTT
v_call: TRBV4-3; j_call: TRBJ2-5; d_call: .; clone_size: .; cdr3_aa: CASSQDWLQETQYF; cdr3_nt: TGCGCCAGCAGCCAAGATTGGCTTCAAGAGACCCAGTACTTC
v_call: TRBV5-1; j_call: TRBJ1-2; d_call: .; clone_size: .; cdr3_aa: CASSLEGGGTNYGYTF; cdr3_nt: TGCGCCAGCAGCTTGGAGGGGGGCGGAACCAACTATGGCTACACCTTC
v_call: TRBV29-1; j_call: TRBJ2-7; d_call: .; clone_size: .; cdr3_aa: CSVEDRSYEQYF; cdr3_nt: TGCAGCGTTGAAGATCGCTCCTACGAGCAGTACTTC
v_call: TRBV4-3; j_call: TRBJ2-7; d_call: TRBD2; clone_size: .; cdr3_aa: CASSRGGVLEQYF; cdr3_nt: TGCGCCAGCAGCCGCGGGGGGGTACTCGAGCAGTACTTC
v_call: TRBV10-3; j_call: TRBJ2-3; d_call: .; clone_size: few; cdr3_aa: CAISGRSTDTQYF; cdr3_nt: TGTGCCATCAGTGGTAGATCCACAGATACGCAGTATTTT
v_call: TRBV7-2; j_call: TRBJ2-2; d_call: TRBD1; clone_size: .; cdr3_aa: CASSSGTVLNTGELFF; cdr3_nt: TGTGCCAGCAGCTCAGGGACAGTCCTGAACACCGGGGAGCTGTTTTTT
v_call: TRBV10-3; j_call: TRBJ2-1; d_call: .; clone_size: many; cdr3_aa: CAIRPQGLAAYNEQFF; cdr3_nt: TGTGCCATCAGACCCCAAGGGCTAGCTGCCTACAATGAGCAGTTCTTC
v_call: TRBV4-3; j_call: TRBJ1-5; d_call: .; clone_size: .; cdr3_aa: CASSLTANQPQHF; cdr3_nt: TGCGCCAGCAGCCTTACGGCCAATCAGCCCCAGCATTTT
v_call: TRBV6-5; j_call: TRBJ1-2; d_call: TRBD1; clone_size: .; cdr3_aa: CASRPRTGSYGYTF; cdr3_nt: TGTGCCAGCAGGCCCCGGACAGGGAGCTATGGCTACACCTTC
v_call: TRBV2; j_call: TRBJ2-7; d_call: TRBD1; clone_size: .; cdr3_aa: CASSADRRSSEQYF; cdr3_nt: TGTGCCAGCAGTGCGGACAGGCGGTCCTCCGAGCAGTACTTC
v_call: TRBV5-1; j_call: TRBJ2-5; d_call: TRBD1; clone_size: .; cdr3_aa: CASRTGQPKETQYF; cdr3_nt: TGCGCCAGCAGAACGGGACAGCCGAAAGAGACCCAGTACTTC
v_call: TRBV18; j_call: TRBJ1-1; d_call: .; clone_size: .; cdr3_aa: CASSPPTNTEAFF; cdr3_nt: TGTGCCAGCTCACCACCGACGAACACTGAAGCTTTCTTT
v_call: TRBV18; j_call: TRBJ1-1; d_call: .; clone_size: .; cdr3_aa: CASSPPQGLPRDTEAFF; cdr3_nt: TGTGCCAGCTCACCTCCCCAGGGGCTACCCAGGGACACTGAAGCTTTCTTT
v_call: TRBV27; j_call: TRBJ2-2; d_call: .; clone_size: .; cdr3_aa: CASSTPTGTGELFF; cdr3_nt: TGTGCCAGCAGCACTCCAACAGGGACCGGGGAGCTGTTTTTT
v_call: TRBV30; j_call: TRBJ1-3; d_call: .; clone_size: .; cdr3_aa: CAWSSETGNTIYF; cdr3_nt: TGTGCCTGGAGTTCCGAGACTGGAAACACCATATATTTT
v_call: TRBV28; j_call: TRBJ1-2; d_call: .; clone_size: .; cdr3_aa: CASRAPGRDYGYTF; cdr3_nt: TGTGCCAGCAGGGCCCCAGGACGGGACTATGGCTACACCTTC
v_call: TRBV5-6; j_call: TRBJ2-5; d_call: .; clone_size: .; cdr3_aa: CASSLARDTEETQYF; cdr3_nt: TGTGCCAGCAGCTTGGCTAGGGACACTGAAGAGACCCAGTACTTC
v_call: TRBV9; j_call: TRBJ2-7; d_call: .; clone_size: .; cdr3_aa: CASSVPGRGYEQYF; cdr3_nt: TGTGCCAGCAGCGTGCCGGGTCGTGGATACGAGCAGTACTTC